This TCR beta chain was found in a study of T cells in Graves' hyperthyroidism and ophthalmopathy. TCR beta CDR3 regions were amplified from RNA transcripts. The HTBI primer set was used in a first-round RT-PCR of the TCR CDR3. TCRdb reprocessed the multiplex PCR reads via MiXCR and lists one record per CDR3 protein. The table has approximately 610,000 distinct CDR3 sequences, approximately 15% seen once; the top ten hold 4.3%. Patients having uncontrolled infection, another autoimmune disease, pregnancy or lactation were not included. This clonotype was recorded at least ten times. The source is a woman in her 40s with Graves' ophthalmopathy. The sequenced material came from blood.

CDR3 amino acids: CASSLSVKGTNTEAFF. In DNA form, the CDR3 reads TGTGCCAGCAGTTTATCCGTCAAGGGGACGAACACTGAAGCTTTCTTT. The V and J genes are TRBV27 and TRBJ1-1; D might be TRBD1 (5 bases). The length of the CDR3 is 16 residues. V dropped 0 bases and J dropped 1 base, with 12 bases sitting between them. In germline, CDR1 is MNHEY, CDR2 SMNVEV (reference sequence).